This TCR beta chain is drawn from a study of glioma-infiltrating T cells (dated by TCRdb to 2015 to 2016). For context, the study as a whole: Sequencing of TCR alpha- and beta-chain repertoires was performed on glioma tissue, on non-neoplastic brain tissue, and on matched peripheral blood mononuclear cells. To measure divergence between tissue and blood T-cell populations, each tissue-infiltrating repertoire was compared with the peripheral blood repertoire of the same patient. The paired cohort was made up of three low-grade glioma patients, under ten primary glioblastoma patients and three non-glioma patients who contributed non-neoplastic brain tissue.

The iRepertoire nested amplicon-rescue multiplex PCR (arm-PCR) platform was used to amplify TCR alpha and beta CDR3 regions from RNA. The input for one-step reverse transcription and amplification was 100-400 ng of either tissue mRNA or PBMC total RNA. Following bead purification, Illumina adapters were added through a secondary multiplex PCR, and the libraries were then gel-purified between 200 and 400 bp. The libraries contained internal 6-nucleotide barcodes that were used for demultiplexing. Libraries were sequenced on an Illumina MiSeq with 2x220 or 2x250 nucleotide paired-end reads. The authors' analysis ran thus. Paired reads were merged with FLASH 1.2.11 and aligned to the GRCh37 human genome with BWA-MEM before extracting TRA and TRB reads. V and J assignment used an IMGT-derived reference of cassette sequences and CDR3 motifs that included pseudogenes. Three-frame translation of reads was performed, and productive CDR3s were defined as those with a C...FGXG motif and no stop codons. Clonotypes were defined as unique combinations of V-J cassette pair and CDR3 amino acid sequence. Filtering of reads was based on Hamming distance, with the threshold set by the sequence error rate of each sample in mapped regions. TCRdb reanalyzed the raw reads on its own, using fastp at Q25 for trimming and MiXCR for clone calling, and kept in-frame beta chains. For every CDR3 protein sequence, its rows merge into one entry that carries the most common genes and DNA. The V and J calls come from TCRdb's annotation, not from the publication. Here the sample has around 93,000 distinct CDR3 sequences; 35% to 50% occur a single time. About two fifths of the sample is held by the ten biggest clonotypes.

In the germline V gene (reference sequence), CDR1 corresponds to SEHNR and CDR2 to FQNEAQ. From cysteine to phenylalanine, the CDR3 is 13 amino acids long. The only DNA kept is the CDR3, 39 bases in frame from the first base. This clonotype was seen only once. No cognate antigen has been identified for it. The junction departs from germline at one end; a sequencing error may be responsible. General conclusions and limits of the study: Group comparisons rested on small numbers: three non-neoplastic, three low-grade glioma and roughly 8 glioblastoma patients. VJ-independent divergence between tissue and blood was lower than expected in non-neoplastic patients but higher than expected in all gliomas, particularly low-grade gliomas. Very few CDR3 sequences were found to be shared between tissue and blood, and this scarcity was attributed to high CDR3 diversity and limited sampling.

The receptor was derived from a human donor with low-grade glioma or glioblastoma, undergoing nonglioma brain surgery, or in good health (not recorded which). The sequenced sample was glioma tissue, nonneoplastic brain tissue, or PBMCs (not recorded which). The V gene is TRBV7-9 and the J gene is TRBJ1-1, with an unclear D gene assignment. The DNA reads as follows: TGCGCCAGCAGCTTATCTTTGAACACTGAAGTTTTCTTT. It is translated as CASSLSLNTEVFF.